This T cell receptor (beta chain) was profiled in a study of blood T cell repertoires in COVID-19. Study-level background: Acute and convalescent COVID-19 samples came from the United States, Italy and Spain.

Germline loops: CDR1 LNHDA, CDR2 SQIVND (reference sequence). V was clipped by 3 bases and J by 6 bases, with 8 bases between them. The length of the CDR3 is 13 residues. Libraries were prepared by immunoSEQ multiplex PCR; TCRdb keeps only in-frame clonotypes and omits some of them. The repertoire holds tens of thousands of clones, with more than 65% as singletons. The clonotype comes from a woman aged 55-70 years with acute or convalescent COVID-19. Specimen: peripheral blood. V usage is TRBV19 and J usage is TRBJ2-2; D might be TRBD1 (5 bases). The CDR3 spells CASSIRGPGELFF. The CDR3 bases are TGTGCCAGTAGTATTAGGGGCCCCGGGGAGCTGTTTTTT.